The rows below give T cell receptor beta chains drawn from one sample of a study of shared clonotypes between healthy human individuals. Assay used: immunoSEQ multiplex PCR; TCRdb lists only in-frame clones, some missing. Of approximately 500,000 clones in the sample, roughly 80% are singletons; the top ten hold more than 9.5%. Sequencing was done on a sample of PBMCs. The receptor set was obtained from a woman aged 40 to 55 in good health. Some clones in this sample may be carry-over from other donors' samples. The CDR3 runs from the conserved cysteine through the conserved F or W. Fields, in order: V gene, D gene, clone size, J gene, CDR3 DNA, CDR3 protein. The D gene is left open where the match is weak. Clone size is stated in some rows and not others, as once, few, many or a class when expanded.

TRBV2	.	.	TRBJ1-4	TGTGCCAGCAGTGAGCAGGGAGGGGAAAAACTGTTTTTT	CASSEQGGEKLFF
TRBV15	.	.	TRBJ2-2	TGTGCCACCAGCAGAGAAGGCTGGGACCATGACAGTGCGAACACCGGGGAGCTGTTTTTT	CATSREGWDHDSANTGELFF
TRBV7-9	.	.	TRBJ2-7	TGTGCCAGCAGCGTTTCGGCCTACGAGCAGTACTTC	CASSVSAYEQYF
TRBV18	.	.	TRBJ2-7	TGTGCCAGCTCACCCCGGGTCTCGGGGGAGCAGTACTTC	CASSPRVSGEQYF
TRBV14	TRBD1	many	TRBJ2-1	TGTGCCAGCAGCTTTACGACCGGGACAGGGAAGTTTGAGTCCTACAATGAGCAGTTCTTC	CASSFTTGTGKFESYNEQFF
TRBV27	TRBD1	once	TRBJ2-7	TGTGCCAGCAGTTTATCAGGGACAGGCTACGAGCAGTACTTC	CASSLSGTGYEQYF
TRBV30	.	.	TRBJ2-5	TGTGCCTGGAGTGTGGCAGAAGAGACCCAGTACTTC	CAWSVAEETQYF
TRBV7-9	.	many	TRBJ2-3	TGTGCCAGCAGCTTAGCTTTAGGGGCCGGAGGGGATACGCAGTATTTT	CASSLALGAGGDTQYF
TRBV5-4	.	.	TRBJ2-2	TGTGCCAGCAGCCGCCCGGGTGGGACGAACACCGGGGAGCTGTTTTTT	CASSRPGGTNTGELFF
TRBV28	.	.	TRBJ1-1	TGTGCCAGCAGCCCCACGCCCTTAGGCAGGGTGGCTGCTTTCTTT	CASSPTPLGRVAAFF
TRBV2	.	.	TRBJ2-1	TGTGCCAGCAGTGTAGGCGGTTGGACGAATGAGCAGTTCTTC	CASSVGGWTNEQFF
TRBV4-2	.	once	TRBJ2-7	TGTGCCAGCAGCCACTTAGGGGACTACGAGCAGTACTTC	CASSHLGDYEQYF
TRBV7-9	.	.	TRBJ1-1	TGTGCCAGCAGCTTACCTTCTTTAGTTGAAGCTTTCTTT	CASSLPSLVEAFF
TRBV5-1	.	.	TRBJ2-5	TGCGCCAGCAGCTTGGGAGTTGTGGAGGTGTCCCGACGGGAGACCCAGTACTTC	CASSLGVVEVSRRETQYF
TRBV4-3	.	.	TRBJ1-4	TGCGCCAGCAGCCAAGTTCAGGGAGAAAAACTGTTTTTT	CASSQVQGEKLFF
TRBV9	TRBD1	.	TRBJ1-2	TGTGCCAGCAGCGTTGGGACAGGCAACTATGGCTACACCTTC	CASSVGTGNYGYTF
TRBV9	.	.	TRBJ2-5	TGTGCCAGCAGCGTAGGACGGGGAGCGACCCAGTACTTC	CASSVGRGATQYF
TRBV28	.	.	TRBJ1-5	TGTGCCAGCAACCGGGAACAACACCAGCCCCAGCATTTT	CASNREQHQPQHF
TRBV20-1	.	many	TRBJ2-7	TGCAGTGCTGGGGGTCCCCTGGAGCAGTACTTC	CSAGGPLEQYF
TRBV4-3	TRBD2	.	TRBJ2-3	TGCGCCAGCAGCCAAGGTAGCGGGGGACCAGATACGCAGTATTTT	CASSQGSGGPDTQYF
TRBV28	.	.	TRBJ1-2	TGTGCCAGCAGGTGGTCGACAGATCACAACTATGGCTACACCTTC	CASRWSTDHNYGYTF
TRBV6-6	.	once	TRBJ2-1	TGTGCCAGCGGAAAGGGGCCTTCCTACAATGAGCAGTTCTTC	CASGKGPSYNEQFF
TRBV30	.	.	TRBJ1-1	TGTGACCGGAGTGTTGGGAGGAACACTGAAGCTTTCTTT	CDRSVGRNTEAFF
TRBV30	.	.	TRBJ1-4	TGTGCCTGGTCGGCCCAATTTAATGAAAAACTGTTTTTT	CAWSAQFNEKLFF
TRBV5-1	.	many	TRBJ1-1	TGCGCCAGCAGCTTGGAAGTCAGGGACCTCGCTTTCTTT	CASSLEVRDLAFF
TRBV5-1	TRBD1	.	TRBJ1-2	TGCGCCAGCAGCTCCAGGGACAGGGGCTATGGCTACACCTTC	CASSSRDRGYGYTF
TRBV28	.	.	TRBJ2-7	TGTGCCAGCAGTCCAACGGGTAGGGGGCAGTACTTC	CASSPTGRGQYF
TRBV9	TRBD1	.	TRBJ2-5	TGTGCCAGCAGCGTAATGGGGACAGGTCAAGAGACCCAGTACTTC	CASSVMGTGQETQYF
TRBV27	.	once	TRBJ1-4	TGTGCCAGCGCCGGAGGGAGGAAGGGGAAACTGTTTTTT	CASAGGRKGKLFF
TRBV5-1	TRBD2	.	TRBJ2-3	TGCGCCAGCAGCAGCGGCGGTTTCGGGGGGGTTGCAGATACGCAGTATTTT	CASSSGGFGGVADTQYF
TRBV18	.	.	TRBJ2-2	TGTGCCAGCTCACCCGGCGGGGGCTGGGCCCCGGAGCTGTTTTTT	CASSPGGGWAPELFF
TRBV28	TRBD2	.	TRBJ2-7	TGTGCCAGCAGTTTACTAGCGGGAGAAGTCGAGCAGTACTTC	CASSLLAGEVEQYF
TRBV15	.	.	TRBJ2-2	TGTGCCACCAGCAGAGACGGGGCTAACACCGGGGAGCTGTTTTTT	CATSRDGANTGELFF
TRBV18	TRBD2	.	TRBJ2-7	TGTGCCAGCTCGTTAGCGGGAGAGGTGGAGCAGTACTTC	CASSLAGEVEQYF
TRBV6-1	TRBD1	.	TRBJ2-7	TGTGCCAGCAGTGAAGCGTGGCAGGGGGCGAACGAGCAGTACTTC	CASSEAWQGANEQYF
TRBV18	.	.	TRBJ1-2	TGTGCCAGCTCCCCTGCCAACCCGGACGGACCCGGTGGCTACACCTTC	CASSPANPDGPGGYTF